This section outlines one TCR beta chain sequence together with its context. Its matching antigen is unknown. The sample is drawn from a study of human CD8 memory T cell subsets. Points from the study as a whole: The overlap between stem-like memory and precursor exhausted T cell repertoires was minimal. Whereas effector memory cells differed, stem-like memory and precursor exhausted T cells had comparably high diversity.

Sequencing libraries of TCR beta were made by UMI-labeled 5' RACE. Authors' methods: Libraries were built for TCR beta, and each one held between roughly 3,000 and 20,000 functional CDR3 beta clonotypes. TCRdb re-analyzed the 5' RACE reads; it lists each CDR3 protein once, without DNA. The V and J calls reflect TCRdb's pipeline rather than the authors' work. The sample table includes 6,500 to 8,000 distinct CDR3 sequences. Germline-derived CDR1 and CDR2 are MNHNS and SASEGT. The CDR3 runs to 14 residues. Negative magnetic separation was used for the enrichment of total CD8+ T cells. This TCR was recovered from a human donor in good health. The genes are TRBV6-1 and TRBJ2-2; as DNA is missing, the TRBD1 call by TCRdb cannot be tested. Sequenced: CD8+ T cells from PBMCs. This chain's CDR3 is CASQGDRNTGELFF.